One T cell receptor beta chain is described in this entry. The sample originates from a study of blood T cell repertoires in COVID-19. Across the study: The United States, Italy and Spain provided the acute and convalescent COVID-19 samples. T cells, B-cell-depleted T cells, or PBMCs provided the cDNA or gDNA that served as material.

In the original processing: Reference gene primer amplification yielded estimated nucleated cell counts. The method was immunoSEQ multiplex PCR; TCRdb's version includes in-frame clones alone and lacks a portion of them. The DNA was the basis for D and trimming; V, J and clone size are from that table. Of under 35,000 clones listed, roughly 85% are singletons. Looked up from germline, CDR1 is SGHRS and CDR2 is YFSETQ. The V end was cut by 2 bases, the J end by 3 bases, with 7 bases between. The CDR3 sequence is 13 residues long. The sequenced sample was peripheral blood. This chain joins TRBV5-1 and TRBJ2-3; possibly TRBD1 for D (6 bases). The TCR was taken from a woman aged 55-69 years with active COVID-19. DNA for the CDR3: TGCGCCAGCAGCTTACAGGGAACAGATACGCAGTATTTT. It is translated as CASSLQGTDTQYF. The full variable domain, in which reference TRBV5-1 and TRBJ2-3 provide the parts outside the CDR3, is KAGVTQTPRYLIKTRGQQVTLSCSPISGHRSVSWYQQTPGQGLQFLFEYFSETQRNKGNFPGRFSGRQFSNSRSEMNVSTLELGDSALYLCASSLQGTDTQYFGPGTRLTVL.